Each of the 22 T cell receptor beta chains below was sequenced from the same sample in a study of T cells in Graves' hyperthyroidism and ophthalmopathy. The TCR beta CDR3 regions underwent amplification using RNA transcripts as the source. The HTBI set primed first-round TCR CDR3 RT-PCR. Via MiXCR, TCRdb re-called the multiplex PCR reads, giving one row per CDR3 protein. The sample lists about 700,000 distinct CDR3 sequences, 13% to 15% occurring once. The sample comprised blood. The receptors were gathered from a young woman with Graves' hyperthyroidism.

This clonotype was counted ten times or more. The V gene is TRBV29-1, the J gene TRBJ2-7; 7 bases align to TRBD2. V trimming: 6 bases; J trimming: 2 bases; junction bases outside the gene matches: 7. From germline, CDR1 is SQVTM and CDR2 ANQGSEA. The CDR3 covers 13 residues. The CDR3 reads CSVKVGGTYEQYF. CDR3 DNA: TGCAGCGTGAAGGTGGGGGGGACCTACGAGCAGTACTTC.

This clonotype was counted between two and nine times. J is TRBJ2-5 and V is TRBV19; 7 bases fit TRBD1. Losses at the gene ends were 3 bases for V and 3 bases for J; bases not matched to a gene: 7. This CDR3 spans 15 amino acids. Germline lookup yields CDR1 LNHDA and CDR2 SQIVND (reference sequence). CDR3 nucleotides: TGTGCCAGTAGTATGCAACGGACAGGAGAAGAGACCCAGTACTTC. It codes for CASSMQRTGEETQYF.

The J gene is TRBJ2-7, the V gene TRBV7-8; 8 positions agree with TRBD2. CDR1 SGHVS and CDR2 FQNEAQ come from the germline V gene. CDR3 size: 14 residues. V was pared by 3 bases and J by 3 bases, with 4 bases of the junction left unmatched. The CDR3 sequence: CASSFQGTSYEQYF. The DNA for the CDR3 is TGTGCCAGCAGCTTCCAGGGGACTAGCTACGAGCAGTACTTC.

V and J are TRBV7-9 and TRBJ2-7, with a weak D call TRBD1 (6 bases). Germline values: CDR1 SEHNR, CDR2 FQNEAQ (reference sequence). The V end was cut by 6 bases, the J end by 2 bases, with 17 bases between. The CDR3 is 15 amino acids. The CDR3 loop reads CASRRTDRLPYEQYF. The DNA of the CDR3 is TGTGCCAGCAGGAGGACCGACAGGCTCCCCTACGAGCAGTACTTC.

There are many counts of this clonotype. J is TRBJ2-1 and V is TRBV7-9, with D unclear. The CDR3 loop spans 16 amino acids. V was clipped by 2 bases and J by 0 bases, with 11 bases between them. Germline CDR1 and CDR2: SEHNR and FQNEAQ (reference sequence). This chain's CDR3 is CASSLSLYSSYNEQFF. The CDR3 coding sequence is TGTGCCAGCAGCTTAAGTCTGTATAGCTCCTACAATGAGCAGTTCTTC.

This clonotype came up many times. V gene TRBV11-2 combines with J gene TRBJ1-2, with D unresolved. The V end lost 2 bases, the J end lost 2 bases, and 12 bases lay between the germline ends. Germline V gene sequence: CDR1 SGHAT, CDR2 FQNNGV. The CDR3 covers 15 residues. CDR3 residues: CASSLFKGGNYGYTF. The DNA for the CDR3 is TGTGCCAGCAGCTTATTTAAGGGTGGGAACTATGGCTACACCTTC.

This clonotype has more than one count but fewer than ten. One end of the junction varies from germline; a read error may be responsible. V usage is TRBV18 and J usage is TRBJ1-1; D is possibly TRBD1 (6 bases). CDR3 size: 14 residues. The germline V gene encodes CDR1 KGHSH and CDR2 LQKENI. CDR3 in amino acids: CASSTTGLNAEAFF. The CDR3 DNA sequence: TGTGCCAGCTCAACGACAGGATTGAACGCTGAAGCTTTCTTT. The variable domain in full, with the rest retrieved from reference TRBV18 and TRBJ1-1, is NAGVMQNPRHLVRRRGQEARLRCSPMKGHSHVYWYRQLPEEGLKFMVYLQKENIIDESGMPKERFSAEFPKEGPSILRIQQVVRGDSAAYFCASSTTGLNAEAFFGQGTRLTVV.

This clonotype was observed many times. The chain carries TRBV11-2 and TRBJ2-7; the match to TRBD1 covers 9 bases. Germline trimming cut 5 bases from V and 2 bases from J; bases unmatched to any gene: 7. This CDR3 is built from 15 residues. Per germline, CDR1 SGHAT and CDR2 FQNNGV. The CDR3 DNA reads TGTGCCAGCAGCCCAACCGGACAGGGGCCCTACGAGCAGTACTTC. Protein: CASSPTGQGPYEQYF.

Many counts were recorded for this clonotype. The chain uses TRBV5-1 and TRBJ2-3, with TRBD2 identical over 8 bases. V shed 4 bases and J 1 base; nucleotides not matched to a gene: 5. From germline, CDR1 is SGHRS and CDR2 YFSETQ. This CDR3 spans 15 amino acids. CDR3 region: CASSAQAGGTDTQYF. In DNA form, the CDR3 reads TGCGCCAGCAGCGCCCAAGCGGGGGGCACAGATACGCAGTATTTT.

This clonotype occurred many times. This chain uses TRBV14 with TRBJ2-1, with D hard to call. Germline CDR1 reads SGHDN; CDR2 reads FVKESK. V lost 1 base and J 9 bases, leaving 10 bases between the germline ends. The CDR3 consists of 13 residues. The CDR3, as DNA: TGTGCCAGCAGCCAAGTCGGCGGACGTGAGCAGTTCTTC. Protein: CASSQVGGREQFF.

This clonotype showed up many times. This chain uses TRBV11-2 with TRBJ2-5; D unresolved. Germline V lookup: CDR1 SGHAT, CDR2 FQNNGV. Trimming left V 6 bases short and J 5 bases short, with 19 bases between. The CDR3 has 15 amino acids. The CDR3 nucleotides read TGTGCCAGCAGTCCCGGACGGCTGGGGTACGAGACCCAGTACTTC. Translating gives CASSPGRLGYETQYF.

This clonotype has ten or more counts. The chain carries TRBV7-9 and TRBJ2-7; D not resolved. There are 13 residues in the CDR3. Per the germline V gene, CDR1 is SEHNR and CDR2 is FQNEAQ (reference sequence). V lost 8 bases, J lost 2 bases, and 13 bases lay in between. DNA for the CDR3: TGTGCCAGCTCACCAAAAGGACCCTACGAGCAGTACTTC. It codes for CASSPKGPYEQYF.

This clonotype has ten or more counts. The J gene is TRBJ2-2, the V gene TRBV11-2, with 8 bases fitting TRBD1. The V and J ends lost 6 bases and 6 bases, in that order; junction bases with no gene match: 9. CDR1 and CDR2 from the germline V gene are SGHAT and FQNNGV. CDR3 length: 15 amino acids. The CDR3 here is CASRTSGQDAGELFF. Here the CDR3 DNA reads TGTGCCAGCAGGACCTCGGGACAGGACGCCGGGGAGCTGTTTTTT.

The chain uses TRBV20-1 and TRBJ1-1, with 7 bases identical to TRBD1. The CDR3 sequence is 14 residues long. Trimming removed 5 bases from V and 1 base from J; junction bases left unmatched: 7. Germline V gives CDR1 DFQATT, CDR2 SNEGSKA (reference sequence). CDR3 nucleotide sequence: TGCAGTGCTTCAGGGGGGCTGTCGAACACTGAAGCTTTCTTT. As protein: CSASGGLSNTEAFF.

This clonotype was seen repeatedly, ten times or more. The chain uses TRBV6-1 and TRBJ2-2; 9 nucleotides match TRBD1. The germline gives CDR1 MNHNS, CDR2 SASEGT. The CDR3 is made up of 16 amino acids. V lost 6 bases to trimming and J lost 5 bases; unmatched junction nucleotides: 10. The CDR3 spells CASSLPGTGSTGELFF. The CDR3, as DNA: TGTGCCAGCAGCCTACCCGGGACAGGGAGTACCGGGGAGCTGTTTTTT.

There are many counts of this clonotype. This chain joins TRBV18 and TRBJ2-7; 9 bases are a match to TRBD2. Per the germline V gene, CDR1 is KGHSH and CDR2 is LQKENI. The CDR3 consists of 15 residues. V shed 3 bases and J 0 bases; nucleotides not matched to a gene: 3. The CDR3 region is CASSPPSGNSYEQYF. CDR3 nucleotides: TGTGCCAGCTCACCGCCTAGCGGGAACTCCTACGAGCAGTACTTC.

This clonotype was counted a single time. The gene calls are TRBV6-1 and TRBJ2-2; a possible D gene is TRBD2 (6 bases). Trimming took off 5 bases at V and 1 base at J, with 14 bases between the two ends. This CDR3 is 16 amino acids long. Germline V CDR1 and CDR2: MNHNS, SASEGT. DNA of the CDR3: TGTGCCAGCAGTCCCTCCGGGACTCAGAACACCGGGGAGCTGTTTTTT. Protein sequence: CASSPSGTQNTGELFF.

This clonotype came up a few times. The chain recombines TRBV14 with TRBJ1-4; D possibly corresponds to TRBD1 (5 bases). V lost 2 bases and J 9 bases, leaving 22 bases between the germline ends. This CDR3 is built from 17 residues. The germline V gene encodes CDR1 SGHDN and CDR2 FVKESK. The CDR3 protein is CASSQWRRDPLWKKLFF. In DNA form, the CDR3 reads TGTGCCAGCAGCCAATGGAGGAGGGACCCACTTTGGAAAAAACTGTTTTTT.

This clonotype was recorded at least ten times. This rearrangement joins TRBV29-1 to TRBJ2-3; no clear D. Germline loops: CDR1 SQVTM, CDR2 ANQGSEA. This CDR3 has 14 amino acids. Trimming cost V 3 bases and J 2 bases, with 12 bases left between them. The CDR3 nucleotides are TGCAGCGTTGAGAGGAGTAGAACCACAGATACGCAGTATTTT. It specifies CSVERSRTTDTQYF.

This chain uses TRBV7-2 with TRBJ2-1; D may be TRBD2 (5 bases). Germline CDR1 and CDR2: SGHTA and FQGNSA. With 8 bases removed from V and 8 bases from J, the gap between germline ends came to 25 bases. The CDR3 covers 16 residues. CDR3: CASATAGKRIWHEQFF. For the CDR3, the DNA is TGTGCCAGCGCAACCGCCGGGAAAAGAATCTGGCATGAGCAGTTCTTC.

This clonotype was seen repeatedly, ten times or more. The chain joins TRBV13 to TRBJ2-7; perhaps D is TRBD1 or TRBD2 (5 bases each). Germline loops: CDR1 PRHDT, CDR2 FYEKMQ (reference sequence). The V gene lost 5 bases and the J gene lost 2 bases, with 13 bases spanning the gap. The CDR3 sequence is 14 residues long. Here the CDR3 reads CASSVGRGTYEQYF. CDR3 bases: TGTGCCAGCAGCGTCGGACGGGGCACCTACGAGCAGTACTTC. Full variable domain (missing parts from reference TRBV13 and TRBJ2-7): AAGVIQSPRHLIKEKRETATLKCYPIPRHDTVYWYQQGPGQDPQFLISFYEKMQSDKGSIPDRFSAQQFSDYHSELNMSSLELGDSALYFCASSVGRGTYEQYFGPGTRLTVT.

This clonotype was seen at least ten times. The CDR3 DNA follows: TGTGCCAGCTCCGGGAGGGCCGTCGATGAGCAGTTCTTC. It translates to CASSGRAVDEQFF. V and J are TRBV2 and TRBJ2-1; the match to TRBD2 covers 8 bases. Germline V gene lookup returns CDR1 SNHLY and CDR2 FYNNEI. The junction had 8 bases not matched to a gene; V was cut back by 8 bases and J by 8 bases. The CDR3 consists of 13 residues.